One T cell receptor (beta chain) is described in this entry. V gave up 0 bases and J gave up 7 bases, with 13 bases separating them. The CDR3 runs 15 residues. Germline lookup yields CDR1 WNHNN and CDR2 SYGVQD (reference sequence). The data originate from a study of blood T cell repertoires in COVID-19. The wider study: Acute and convalescent COVID-19 specimens originated in the United States, Italy and Spain.

In the original processing: Quantification of nucleated cells was approximated via reference gene primer amplification. Profiled with immunoSEQ multiplex PCR; TCRdb holds only in-frame clones, not every one. V and J calls and clone size are given by that table; D and trimming were obtained from the DNA. This repertoire shows some 150,000 clones, 84% found once; its top ten account for 2.2%. The material sequenced was peripheral blood. The TCR comes from a man between 65 and 85 years old with acute or convalescent COVID-19. The J gene is TRBJ2-1, the V gene TRBV10-1; possible D gene TRBD2, 7 bases. CDR3 DNA sequence: TGCGCCAGCAGTGAGTCGAGGGGGGGAGGAAATGAGCAGTTCTTC. It is translated as CASSESRGGGNEQFF.